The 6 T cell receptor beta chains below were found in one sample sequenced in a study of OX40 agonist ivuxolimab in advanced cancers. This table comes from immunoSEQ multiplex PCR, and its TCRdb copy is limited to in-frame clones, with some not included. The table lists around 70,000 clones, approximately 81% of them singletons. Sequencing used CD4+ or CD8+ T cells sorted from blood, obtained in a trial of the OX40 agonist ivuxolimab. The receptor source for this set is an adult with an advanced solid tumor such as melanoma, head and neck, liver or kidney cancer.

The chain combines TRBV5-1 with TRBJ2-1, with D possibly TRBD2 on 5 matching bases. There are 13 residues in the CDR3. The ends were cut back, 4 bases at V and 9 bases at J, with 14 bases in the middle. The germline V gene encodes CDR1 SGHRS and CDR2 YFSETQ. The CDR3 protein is CASSGLIEGEQFF. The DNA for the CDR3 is TGCGCCAGCAGCGGGCTTATAGAGGGTGAGCAGTTCTTC.

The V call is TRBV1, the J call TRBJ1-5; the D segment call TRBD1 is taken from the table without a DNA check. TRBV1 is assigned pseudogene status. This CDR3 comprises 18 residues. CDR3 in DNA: TGCACCAGCAGCCCCTCGGACAGGGGATGTTCTCCCAATCAGCCCCAGCATTTT. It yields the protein CTSSPSDRGCSPNQPQHF.

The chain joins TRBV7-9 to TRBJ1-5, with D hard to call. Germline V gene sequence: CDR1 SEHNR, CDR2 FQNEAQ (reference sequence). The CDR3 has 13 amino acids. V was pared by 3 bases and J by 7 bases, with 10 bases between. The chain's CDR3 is CASSFSAFQPQHF. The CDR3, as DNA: TGTGCCAGCAGCTTCTCGGCTTTCCAGCCCCAGCATTTT. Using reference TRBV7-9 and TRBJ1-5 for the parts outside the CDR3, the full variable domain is DTGVSQNPRHKITKRGQNVTFRCDPISEHNRLYWYRQTLGQGPEFLTYFQNEAQLEKSRLLSDRFSAERPKGSFSTLEIQRTEQGDSAMYLCASSFSAFQPQHFGDGTRLSIL.

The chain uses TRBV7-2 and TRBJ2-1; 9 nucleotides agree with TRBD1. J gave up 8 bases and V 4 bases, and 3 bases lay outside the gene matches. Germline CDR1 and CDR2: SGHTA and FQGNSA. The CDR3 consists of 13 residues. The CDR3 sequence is CASSSDRGDEQFF. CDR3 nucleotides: TGTGCCAGCAGCTCGGACAGGGGCGATGAGCAGTTCTTC.

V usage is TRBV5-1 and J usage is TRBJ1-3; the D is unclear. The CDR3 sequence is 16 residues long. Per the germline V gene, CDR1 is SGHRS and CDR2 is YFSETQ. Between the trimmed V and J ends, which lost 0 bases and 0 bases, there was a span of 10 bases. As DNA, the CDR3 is TGCGCCAGCAGCTTGGCCCCGGGGTACTCTGGAAACACCATATATTTT. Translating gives CASSLAPGYSGNTIYF.

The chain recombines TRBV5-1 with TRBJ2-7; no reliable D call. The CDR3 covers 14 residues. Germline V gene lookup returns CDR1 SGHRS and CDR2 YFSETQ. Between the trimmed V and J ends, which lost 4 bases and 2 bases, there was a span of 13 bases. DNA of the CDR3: TGCGCCAGCAGCCCTCGGACCCATACCTACGAGCAGTACTTC. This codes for CASSPRTHTYEQYF.